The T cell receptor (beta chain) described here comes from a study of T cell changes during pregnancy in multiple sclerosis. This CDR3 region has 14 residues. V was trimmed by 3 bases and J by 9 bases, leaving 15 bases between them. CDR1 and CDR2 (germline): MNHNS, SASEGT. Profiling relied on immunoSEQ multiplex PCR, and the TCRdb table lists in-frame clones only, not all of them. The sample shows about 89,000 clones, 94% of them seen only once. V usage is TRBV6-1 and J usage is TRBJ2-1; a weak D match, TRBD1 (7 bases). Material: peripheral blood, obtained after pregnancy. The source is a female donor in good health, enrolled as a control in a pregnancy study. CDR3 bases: TGTGCCAGCAGTGATTGGAGGGGGCGGGGTGAGCAGTTCTTC. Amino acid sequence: CASSDWRGRGEQFF.